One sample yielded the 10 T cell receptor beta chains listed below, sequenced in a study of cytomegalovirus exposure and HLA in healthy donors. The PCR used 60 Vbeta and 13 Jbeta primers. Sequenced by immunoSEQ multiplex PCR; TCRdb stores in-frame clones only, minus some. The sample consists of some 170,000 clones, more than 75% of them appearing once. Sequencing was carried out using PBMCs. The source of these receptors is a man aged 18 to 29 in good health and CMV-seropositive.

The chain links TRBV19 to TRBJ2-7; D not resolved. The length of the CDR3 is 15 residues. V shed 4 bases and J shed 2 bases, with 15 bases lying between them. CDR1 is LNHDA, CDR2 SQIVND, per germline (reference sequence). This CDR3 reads CASSSLVVGPYEQYF. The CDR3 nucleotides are TGTGCCAGTAGTAGCCTGGTCGTGGGCCCCTACGAGCAGTACTTC.

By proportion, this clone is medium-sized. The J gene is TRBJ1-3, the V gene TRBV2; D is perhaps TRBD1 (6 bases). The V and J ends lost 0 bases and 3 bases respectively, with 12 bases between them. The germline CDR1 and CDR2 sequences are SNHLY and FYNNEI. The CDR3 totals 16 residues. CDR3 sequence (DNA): TGTGCCAGCAGTGAAGCAAGGGGGTTTGGTGGAAACACCATATATTTT. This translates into CASSEARGFGGNTIYF.

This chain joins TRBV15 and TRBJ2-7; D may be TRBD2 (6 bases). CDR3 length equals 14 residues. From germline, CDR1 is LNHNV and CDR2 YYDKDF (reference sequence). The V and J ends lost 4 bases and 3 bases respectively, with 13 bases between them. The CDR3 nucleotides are TGTGCCACCAGCAACCGGGACTTAGTCTACGAGCAGTACTTC. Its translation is CATSNRDLVYEQYF.

CDR3 nucleotides: TGTGCCTGGACCTTCCAAGAGACCCAGTACTTC. Protein sequence: CAWTFQETQYF. V gene TRBV30 combines with J gene TRBJ2-5, with D uncertain. This CDR3 comprises 11 residues. In germline, CDR1 is GTSNPN, CDR2 SVGIG (reference sequence). Trimming removed 4 bases at V and 1 base at J, with 4 bases between.

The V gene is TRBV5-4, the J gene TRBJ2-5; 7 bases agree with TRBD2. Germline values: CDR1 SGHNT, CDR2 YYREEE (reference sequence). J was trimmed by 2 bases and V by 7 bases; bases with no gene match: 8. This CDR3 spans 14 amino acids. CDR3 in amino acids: CASHAGAGQETQYF. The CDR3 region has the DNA TGTGCCAGCCATGCGGGAGCGGGGCAAGAGACCCAGTACTTC.

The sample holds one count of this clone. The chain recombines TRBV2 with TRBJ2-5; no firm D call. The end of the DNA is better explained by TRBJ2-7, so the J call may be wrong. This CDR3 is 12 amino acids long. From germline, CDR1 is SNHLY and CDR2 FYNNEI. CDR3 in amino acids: CASSVDMYEQYF. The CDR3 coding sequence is TGTGCCAGCAGTGTCGATATGTACGAGCAGTACTTC.

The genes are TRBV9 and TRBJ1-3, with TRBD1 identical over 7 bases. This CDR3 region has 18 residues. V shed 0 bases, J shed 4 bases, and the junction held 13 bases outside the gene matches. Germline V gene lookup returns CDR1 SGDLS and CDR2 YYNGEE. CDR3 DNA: TGTGCCAGCAGCGTAGGAGCGGGTACAGGGGTCACCGGAAACACCATATATTTT. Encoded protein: CASSVGAGTGVTGNTIYF.

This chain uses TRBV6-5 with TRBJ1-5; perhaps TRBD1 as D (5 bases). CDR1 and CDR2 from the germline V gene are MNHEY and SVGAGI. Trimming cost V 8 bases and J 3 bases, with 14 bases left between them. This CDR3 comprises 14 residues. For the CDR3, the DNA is TGTGCCAGCCGGCTCCCAGGGAACAATCAGCCCCAGCATTTT. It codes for CASRLPGNNQPQHF.

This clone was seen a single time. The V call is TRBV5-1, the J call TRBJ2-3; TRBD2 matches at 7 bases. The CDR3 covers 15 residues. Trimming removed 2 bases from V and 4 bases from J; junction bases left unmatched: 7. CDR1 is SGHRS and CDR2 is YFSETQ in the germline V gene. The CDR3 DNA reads TGCGCCAGCAGCTTTGTTGGGGAGGGCGCAGATACGCAGTATTTT. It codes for CASSFVGEGADTQYF.

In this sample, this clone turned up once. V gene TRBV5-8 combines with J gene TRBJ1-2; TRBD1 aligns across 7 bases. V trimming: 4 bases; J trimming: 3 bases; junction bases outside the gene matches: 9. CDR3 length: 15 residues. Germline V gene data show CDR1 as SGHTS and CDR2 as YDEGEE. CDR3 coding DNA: TGTGCCAGCAGCGTTAGCTACAGGGGCGACTATGGCTACACCTTC. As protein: CASSVSYRGDYGYTF.